Presented here are 20 T cell receptor beta chains from one specimen sequenced in a study of T cell changes during pregnancy in multiple sclerosis. Profiling relied on immunoSEQ multiplex PCR, and the TCRdb table lists in-frame clones only, not all of them. The sample consists of about 67,000 clones, 90% to 95% of them appearing once. This material consisted of peripheral blood, taken in the first trimester of pregnancy. Every receptor here comes from a female donor in good health, enrolled as a control in a pregnancy study.

This clone was seen once. This chain connects TRBV5-6 to TRBJ2-2, with D perhaps matching TRBD1 (6 bases). This CDR3 is 14 amino acids long. V gave up 4 bases and J gave up 5 bases, with 12 bases separating them. Per germline, CDR1 SGHDT and CDR2 YYEEEE. Here the CDR3 reads CASSVQGWTGELFF. DNA for the CDR3: TGTGCCAGCAGCGTACAGGGATGGACCGGGGAGCTGTTTTTT.

The gene calls are TRBV7-2 and TRBJ2-2; 8 bases align to TRBD1. The CDR3 covers 17 residues. With 4 bases clipped from V and 6 bases from J, the junction kept 13 bases outside the gene matches. CDR1 and CDR2 from the germline V gene are SGHTA and FQGNSA. The CDR3 bases are TGTGCCAGCAGCTCGATACATCGACAGGGGAAAGCCGGGGAGCTGTTTTTT. Translating gives CASSSIHRQGKAGELFF.

CDR3 amino acids: CASSPSIGGNYEQYF. The CDR3 nucleotides read TGTGCCAGCAGTCCCTCGATCGGGGGAAACTACGAGCAGTACTTC. The J gene is TRBJ2-7, the V gene TRBV27; D possibly corresponds to TRBD2 (6 bases). Trimming took off 5 bases at V and 3 bases at J, with 17 bases between the two ends. CDR1 is MNHEY and CDR2 is SMNVEV in the germline V gene (reference sequence). The CDR3 runs to 15 residues.

The chain employs TRBV4-1 and TRBJ2-3, with 9 nucleotides matching TRBD2. Germline CDR1 MGHRA, CDR2 YSYEKL. Trimming cost V 1 base and J 0 bases; bases outside gene matches: 11. The CDR3 runs 19 residues. The CDR3 DNA is TGCGCCAGCAGCCAAGGTGTGACTAGCGGACGTGCTAGCACAGATACGCAGTATTTT. Protein sequence: CASSQGVTSGRASTDTQYF.

CDR3 sequence (DNA): TGTGCCAGCAGTTCGTGGTCGGGCCGGGGAAACGGGGATGAGCAGTTCTTC. It encodes CASSSWSGRGNGDEQFF. The genes are TRBV2 and TRBJ2-1, with a weak D call TRBD2 (5 bases). Trimming left V 5 bases short and J 8 bases short, with 25 bases between. Germline values: CDR1 SNHLY, CDR2 FYNNEI. The CDR3 runs 17 residues. Combining the CDR3 with reference TRBV2 and TRBJ2-1 gives the whole variable domain EPEVTQTPSHQVTQMGQEVILRCVPISNHLYFYWYRQILGQKVEFLVSFYNNEISEKSEIFDDQFSVERPDGSNFTLKIRSTKLEDSAMYFCASSSWSGRGNGDEQFFGPGTRLTVL.

This chain connects TRBV5-1 to TRBJ1-1, with TRBD1 matching 7 bases. The V and J ends lost 3 bases and 1 base, in that order; junction bases with no gene match: 3. CDR3 length equals 14 residues. Germline V CDR1 and CDR2: SGHRS, YFSETQ. Written as DNA, the CDR3 is TGCGCCAGCAGCTACCGGACAGGGAACACTGAAGCTTTCTTT. This translates into CASSYRTGNTEAFF. The full variable domain, with the rest looked up from reference TRBV5-1 and TRBJ1-1, is KAGVTQTPRYLIKTRGQQVTLSCSPISGHRSVSWYQQTPGQGLQFLFEYFSETQRNKGNFPGRFSGRQFSNSRSEMNVSTLELGDSALYLCASSYRTGNTEAFFGQGTRLTVV.

This chain uses TRBV7-2 with TRBJ2-3, with 9 bases fitting TRBD1. From germline, CDR1 is SGHTA and CDR2 FQGNSA. Unmatched junction bases numbered 6, after V lost 3 bases and J lost 5 bases. The CDR3 spans 15 residues. DNA of the CDR3: TGTGCCAGCAGCTTGGGACAGGGCGTAGTAGATACGCAGTATTTT. It translates to CASSLGQGVVDTQYF.

The J gene is TRBJ1-5, the V gene TRBV28; no firm D call. The CDR3 runs 14 residues. Germline V gives CDR1 MDHEN, CDR2 SYDVKM. Between the trimmed V and J ends, which lost 3 bases and 5 bases, there was a span of 11 bases. CDR3 protein: CASSFRRDDQPQHF. The DNA of the CDR3 is TGTGCCAGCAGTTTCAGACGGGATGATCAGCCCCAGCATTTT.

In its sample, this clone was seen once. The CDR3 loop is CASSLDSSGRAQYF. The CDR3 DNA reads as TGTGCCAGCAGCTTGGATTCCTCCGGGAGGGCCCAGTACTTC. This chain joins TRBV5-6 and TRBJ2-5; TRBD2 matches 8 bases. The V and J ends lost 0 bases and 9 bases, in that order; junction bases with no gene match: 7. This CDR3 has 14 amino acids. Germline V gives CDR1 SGHDT, CDR2 YYEEEE.

A single count supports this clone. The chain has TRBV5-4 and TRBJ1-3, with 7 bases that match TRBD1. Germline V lookup: CDR1 SGHNT, CDR2 YYREEE (reference sequence). The V and J ends lost 1 base and 4 bases, in that order; junction bases with no gene match: 5. The CDR3 has 15 residues. CDR3 DNA sequence: TGTGCCAGCAGCTTGCCGGGACAGAAGGGAAACACCATATATTTT. Protein sequence: CASSLPGQKGNTIYF.

In this sample, this clone turned up once. V is TRBV28 and J is TRBJ1-2; D remains unclear. CDR1 and CDR2 from the germline V gene are MDHEN and SYDVKM. The V end was cut by 6 bases, the J end by 4 bases, with 15 bases between. The length of the CDR3 is 14 residues. The CDR3, as DNA: TGTGCCAGCAGCCTGGGCGGGCCAGGCTATGGCTACACCTTC. This encodes CASSLGGPGYGYTF.

The gene calls are TRBV4-2 and TRBJ1-4, with 8 bases aligning to TRBD1. Trimming cost V 1 base and J 5 bases; bases outside gene matches: 6. Germline lookup yields CDR1 LGHNA and CDR2 YNFKEQ. The CDR3 totals 16 residues. Here the CDR3 DNA reads TGTGCCAGCAGCCAAGGTACGGGACAGGTGAATGAAAAACTGTTTTTT. Translating gives CASSQGTGQVNEKLFF.

The J gene is TRBJ2-2, the V gene TRBV19; 10 positions agree with TRBD2. J lost 8 bases, V lost 7 bases, and 7 bases had no gene match. This CDR3 has 14 amino acids. Germline CDR1 and CDR2: LNHDA and SQIVND (reference sequence). The CDR3 DNA reads TGTGCCAGTATTATGCTAGCGGGAGCTGGGGAGCTGTTTTTT. The encoded protein is CASIMLAGAGELFF. Looking up the rest from reference TRBV19 and TRBJ2-2 gives the full variable domain: DGGITQSPKYLFRKEGQNVTLSCEQNLNHDAMYWYRQDPGQGLRLIYYSQIVNDFQKGDIAEGYSVSREKKESFPLTVTSAQKNPTAFYLCASIMLAGAGELFFGEGSRLTVL.

The chain combines TRBV7-9 with TRBJ2-5; TRBD1 aligns across 9 bases. The CDR3 sequence is 15 residues long. The germline V gene encodes CDR1 SEHNR and CDR2 FQNEAQ (reference sequence). Trimming cost V 3 bases and J 5 bases; bases outside gene matches: 7. The DNA of the CDR3 is TGTGCCAGCAGCTTGGGACAGGGTTTTCAGGAGACCCAGTACTTC. It codes for CASSLGQGFQETQYF.

This sequence joins TRBV7-7 and TRBJ2-1, with TRBD2 matching over 7 bases. Germline values: CDR1 SSHAT, CDR2 FNYEAQ (reference sequence). The CDR3 loop spans 15 amino acids. The trim removed 5 bases at V and 4 bases at J, leaving 8 bases unmatched. The DNA for the CDR3 is TGTGCCAGCAGCCCCCGGGTTAGCGGGTACAATGAGCAGTTCTTC. Its protein is CASSPRVSGYNEQFF. Drawing the rest from reference TRBV7-7 and TRBJ2-1, the complete variable domain is GAGVSQSPRYKVTKRGQDVTLRCDPISSHATLYWYQQALGQGPEFLTYFNYEAQPDKSGLPSDRFSAERPEGSISTLTIQRTEQRDSAMYRCASSPRVSGYNEQFFGPGTRLTVL.

The genes are TRBV5-4 and TRBJ1-2; D is perhaps TRBD1 (6 bases). V lost 5 bases and J lost 6, with 20 bases in between. Germline V gene data show CDR1 as SGHNT and CDR2 as YYREEE (reference sequence). The CDR3 has 15 amino acids. The CDR3 nucleotides read TGTGCCAGCAGAGTTGGCATAGGGGGGGGGAATGGCTACACCTTC. It specifies CASRVGIGGGNGYTF.

The V gene is TRBV27, the J gene TRBJ2-2; D is possibly TRBD2 (6 bases). The CDR3 contains 14 residues. Trimming pared 3 bases from V and 4 bases from J, leaving 9 bases between. Germline V lookup: CDR1 MNHEY, CDR2 SMNVEV (reference sequence). The CDR3 DNA follows: TGTGCCAGCAGTTTGGTGGGAGGCACCGGGGAGCTGTTTTTT. Protein sequence: CASSLVGGTGELFF.

The chain joins TRBV28 to TRBJ2-7, with 7 bases identical to TRBD1. Germline V gene lookup returns CDR1 MDHEN and CDR2 SYDVKM. This CDR3 is built from 15 residues. Trimming at V came to 6 bases and at J to 2 bases, leaving 10 bases not matched to a gene. For the CDR3, the DNA is TGTGCCAGCAGGCTCGGTTCAGGGGGTACCTACGAGCAGTACTTC. Translating it yields CASRLGSGGTYEQYF.

This rearrangement joins TRBV7-9 to TRBJ2-1; possibly TRBD1 for D (6 bases). Germline V gene sequence: CDR1 SEHNR, CDR2 FQNEAQ (reference sequence). This CDR3 has 11 amino acids. Between the trimmed V and J ends, which lost 8 bases and 7 bases, there was a span of 9 bases. CDR3 sequence (DNA): TGTGCCAGCCTAAGGGGGAATGAGCAGTTCTTC. Protein sequence: CASLRGNEQFF.

The chain carries TRBV21-1 and TRBJ1-1. TRBV21-1 counts as a pseudogene. The length of the CDR3 is 14 residues. The CDR3 loop is CASSKVGSYTEAFF. The CDR3, as DNA: TGTGCCAGCAGCAAAGTCGGGTCCTACACTGAAGCTTTCTTT.